The entry below describes one TCR beta chain. The sample belongs to a study of cytomegalovirus exposure and HLA in healthy donors. The PCR employed 60 Vbeta primers together with 13 Jbeta primers. Profiling relied on immunoSEQ multiplex PCR, and the TCRdb table lists in-frame clones only, not all of them. The sample has 160,000 or so clones, roughly 87% seen once. The germline gives CDR1 SGHRS, CDR2 YFSETQ. CDR3 size: 15 residues. The ends were cut back, 5 bases at V and 1 base at J, with 12 bases in the middle. Sequences were obtained from PBMCs. The chain uses TRBV5-1 and TRBJ1-4; D is perhaps TRBD1 (5 bases). The receptor was isolated from a woman between 45 and 60 years old in good health and CMV-seronegative. The CDR3 reads CASRGQGLTNEKLFF. The DNA of the CDR3 is TGCGCCAGCAGAGGGCAGGGTCTAACTAATGAAAAACTGTTTTTT.